These 18 T cell receptor beta chains originate from one sample sequenced in a study of shared clonotypes between healthy human individuals. Clones were sequenced by immunoSEQ multiplex PCR, and TCRdb holds only the in-frame ones, with some missing. The sample comprises 450,000 or so clones, more than 70% of which are singletons, and 12% rests with the top ten. The specimen was PBMCs. Receptor source: a woman aged 40 to 50 in good health. Some clones in this sample may be carry-over from other donors' samples.

Note on this clone: A much larger clone differs from this one at a single base, so this may be a read error. The chain employs TRBV9 and TRBJ1-2; tentative D call: TRBD1 (6 bases). The V and J ends lost 1 base and 8 bases respectively, with 12 bases between them. Germline CDR1 SGDLS, CDR2 YYNGEE. This CDR3 is 13 amino acids long. CDR3 in DNA: TGTGCCAGCAGCGTACCAGGGGTTGGCGGCTACACCTTC. Protein: CASSVPGVGGYTF.

V usage is TRBV5-6 and J usage is TRBJ2-1, with D tentatively TRBD1 or TRBD2 (5 bases each). CDR3 size: 16 residues. From germline, CDR1 is SGHDT and CDR2 YYEEEE. V was shortened by 7 bases and J by 7 bases, with 24 bases between the two germline ends. CDR3: CASGPAGRVSTNEQFF. The CDR3 nucleotides read TGTGCCAGCGGCCCCGCGGGCAGGGTGAGTACGAATGAGCAGTTCTTC.

This clone came up a few times. The gene calls are TRBV6-1 and TRBJ2-2; 7 positions agree with TRBD1. V dropped 6 bases and J dropped 0; count of bases not matched to a gene: 4. CDR1 MNHNS and CDR2 SASEGT come from the germline V gene. The CDR3 covers 15 residues. The CDR3 sequence: CASSRGGANTGELFF. The CDR3 DNA is TGTGCCAGCAGCAGAGGGGGCGCGAACACCGGGGAGCTGTTTTTT.

The V and J genes are TRBV18 and TRBJ1-4; D perhaps matches TRBD1 (5 bases). The CDR3 covers 15 residues. Germline CDR1 is KGHSH and CDR2 is LQKENI. V shed 2 bases and J shed 4 bases, with 11 bases lying between them. CDR3 sequence: CASSPTRQGNEKLFF. The DNA for the CDR3 is TGTGCCAGCTCACCAACACGGCAGGGTAATGAAAAACTGTTTTTT.

The chain carries TRBV6-1 and TRBJ2-7, with 7 bases aligning to TRBD1. This CDR3 has 16 residues. CDR1 is MNHNS, CDR2 SASEGT, per germline. The trim removed 2 bases at V and 2 bases at J, leaving 9 bases unmatched. CDR3 residues: CASSELTRGSPYEQYF. The CDR3 DNA is TGTGCCAGCAGTGAACTTACCAGGGGGTCCCCCTACGAGCAGTACTTC.

This rearrangement joins TRBV7-7 to TRBJ2-5, with 7 nucleotides matching TRBD2. V lost 2 bases and J lost 3; bases outside the gene matches: 3. Germline values: CDR1 SSHAT, CDR2 FNYEAQ (reference sequence). CDR3 length: 14 amino acids. CDR3 in amino acids: CASSLWGGKETQYF. The CDR3 DNA follows: TGTGCCAGCAGCTTATGGGGGGGGAAAGAGACCCAGTACTTC.

This chain uses TRBV28 with TRBJ1-4, with D maybe TRBD1 (6 bases). V was clipped by 4 bases and J by 8 bases, with 11 bases between them. The CDR3 has 13 residues. Germline CDR1 reads MDHEN; CDR2 reads SYDVKM. CDR3 region: CASSWGPAEKLFF. CDR3 sequence (DNA): TGTGCCAGCAGTTGGGGGCCAGCCGAAAAACTGTTTTTT.

The V gene is TRBV30, the J gene TRBJ1-5; D unresolved. Germline-derived CDR1 and CDR2 are GTSNPN and SVGIG (reference sequence). V was clipped by 0 bases and J by 3 bases, with 15 bases between them. The CDR3 has 16 amino acids. As DNA, the CDR3 is TGTGCCTGGAGTGTACAGTCCGGTACCTACAATCAGCCCCAGCATTTT. This sequence encodes CAWSVQSGTYNQPQHF. The full variable domain, rest sourced from reference TRBV30 and TRBJ1-5, is SQTIHQWPATLVQPVGSPLSLECTVEGTSNPNLYWYRQAAGRGLQLLFYSVGIGQISSEVPQNLSASRPQDRQFILSSKKLLLSDSGFYLCAWSVQSGTYNQPQHFGDGTRLSIL.

The chain couples TRBV6-5 to TRBJ2-1; unclear D gene. The germline gives CDR1 MNHEY, CDR2 SVGAGI. The CDR3 is 13 residues long. V was trimmed by 8 bases and J by 0 bases, leaving 8 bases between them. CDR3 nucleotide sequence: TGTGCCAGCGCGAAGAGCTCCTACAATGAGCAGTTCTTC. This sequence encodes CASAKSSYNEQFF.

The J gene is TRBJ1-1, the V gene TRBV28; D is possibly TRBD1 (5 bases). V was clipped by 1 base and J by 7 bases, with 13 bases between them. The CDR3 totals 14 residues. Germline V gene data show CDR1 as MDHEN and CDR2 as SYDVKM. In DNA form, the CDR3 reads TGTGCCAGCAGTTTATTGGGGACGGGAAATGAAGCTTTCTTT. It encodes CASSLLGTGNEAFF.

The gene calls are TRBV7-9 and TRBJ1-1, with 9 bases fitting TRBD1. V was clipped by 5 bases and J by 1 base; unmatched bases: 5. CDR1 and CDR2 (germline): SEHNR, FQNEAQ (reference sequence). The CDR3 spans 15 residues. CDR3: CASSPRTGANTEAFF. For the CDR3, the DNA is TGTGCCAGCAGCCCCCGGACAGGGGCGAACACTGAAGCTTTCTTT.

This chain uses TRBV6-6 with TRBJ2-7; 7 bases map to TRBD1. Germline lookup yields CDR1 MNHNY and CDR2 SVGAGI (reference sequence). V was clipped by 6 bases and J by 5 bases; unmatched bases: 4. The CDR3 extends over 12 amino acids. CDR3 region: CASRPTGDEQYF. The CDR3 region has the DNA TGTGCCAGCAGGCCAACAGGGGACGAGCAGTACTTC.

The rearrangement joins TRBV28 to TRBJ2-1, with TRBD2 matching 12 bases. CDR3 length: 16 residues. Germline CDR1 reads MDHEN; CDR2 reads SYDVKM. J gave up 3 bases and V 6 bases, and 6 bases lay outside the gene matches. Here the CDR3 DNA reads TGTGCCAGCAGACAAACTAGCGGGAGGTACTACAATGAGCAGTTCTTC. Translating gives CASRQTSGRYYNEQFF.

A few counts support this clone. The J gene is TRBJ1-1, the V gene TRBV2, with 9 bases lining up with TRBD1. Germline CDR1 SNHLY, CDR2 FYNNEI. The CDR3 is 17 amino acids. J was trimmed by 2 bases and V by 5 bases; bases with no gene match: 12. CDR3 in DNA: TGTGCCAGCAGTAAGACAGGGGGACGGGAACCAAACACTGAAGCTTTCTTT. This codes for CASSKTGGREPNTEAFF.

The chain joins TRBV4-2 to TRBJ2-7, with D perhaps TRBD1 or TRBD2 (5 bases each). V was cut by 3 bases and J by 0 bases, with 12 bases left in between. Germline V gives CDR1 LGHNA, CDR2 YNFKEQ. This CDR3 is built from 15 residues. The CDR3 DNA reads TGTGCCAGCAGCCAGGGGGTAGCAGACTCCTACGAGCAGTACTTC. Translating it yields CASSQGVADSYEQYF.

A word on this clone: A far larger clone differs by one base, so this is likely a read error. Other DNA sequences in the same sample also yield this CDR3. The V and J genes are TRBV30 and TRBJ2-5, with 8 bases identical to TRBD2. V lost 4 bases, J lost 5 bases, and 9 bases stayed unmatched. The CDR3 runs to 14 residues. From germline, CDR1 is GTSNPN and CDR2 SVGIG (reference sequence). The CDR3 region has the DNA TGTGCCTGGACCAGCGGGAGCTTTCAGGAGACCCAGTACTTC. Its translation: CAWTSGSFQETQYF.

The V and J genes are TRBV5-1 and TRBJ1-1; maybe TRBD1 (5 bases). V was trimmed by 6 bases and J by 4 bases, leaving 19 bases between them. Germline assignment: CDR1 SGHRS and CDR2 YFSETQ. The CDR3 spans 15 residues. For the CDR3, the DNA is TGCGCCAGCACCCCGGGGCGGGCTGGGGGCACTGAAGCTTTCTTT. Protein: CASTPGRAGGTEAFF.

This clone appeared many times. The chain has TRBV5-6 and TRBJ2-1; TRBD2 aligns across 11 bases. Germline CDR1 SGHDT, CDR2 YYEEEE. The CDR3 has 16 amino acids. J was trimmed by 4 bases and V by 4 bases; bases with no gene match: 7. The CDR3 sequence: CASSTTLAGGYNEQFF. The CDR3, as DNA: TGTGCCAGCAGCACCACCCTAGCGGGAGGATACAATGAGCAGTTCTTC. Supplemented by reference TRBV5-6 and TRBJ2-1, the full variable domain reads DAGVTQSPTHLIKTRGQQVTLRCSPKSGHDTVSWYQQALGQGPQFIFQYYEEEERQRGNFPDRFSGHQFPNYSSELNVNALLLGDSALYLCASSTTLAGGYNEQFFGPGTRLTVL.